These 5 T cell receptor beta chains were sequenced from one sample in a study of identical twins. TCRdb fed the 5' RACE reads into MiXCR, producing one record per CDR3 protein. The sample lists around 690,000 distinct CDR3 sequences, around 20% occurring once. The sample was also reused in another study, on T cells expressing NK-cell markers.

What was sequenced was PBMCs. The origin of the receptors is a woman in her late teens or twenties in good health.

The rearrangement joins TRBV2 to TRBJ2-1, with D unclear. CDR3 length: 13 amino acids. V lost 7 bases to trimming and J lost 1 base, with 8 bases between them. CDR1 and CDR2 (germline): SNHLY, FYNNEI. The CDR3 reads CASIRNSYNEQFF. The CDR3 bases are TGTGCCAGCATTCGGAATTCCTACAATGAGCAGTTCTTC.

This chain links TRBV29-1 with TRBJ2-5; D is unclear. The CDR3 runs to 11 residues. V gave up 4 bases and J gave up 5 bases, with 8 bases separating them. In germline, CDR1 is SQVTM, CDR2 ANQGSEA. The CDR3 DNA is TGCAGCGTTGTCCCGAGGGAGACCCAGTACTTC. Translated: CSVVPRETQYF.

The chain is built from TRBV6-1 and TRBJ2-3; D remains ambiguous. Trimming cost V 8 bases and J 4 bases, with 19 bases left between them. The V gene's germline CDR1 is MNHNS and CDR2 SASEGT. This CDR3 is built from 15 residues. CDR3 sequence: CASSKGAWPPDTQYF. The CDR3 DNA reads TGTGCCAGCTCCAAAGGCGCTTGGCCCCCAGATACGCAGTATTTT.

V usage is TRBV20-1 and J usage is TRBJ1-5; TRBD1 matches 8 bases. In germline, CDR1 is DFQATT, CDR2 SNEGSKA (reference sequence). The CDR3 is 14 residues long. V shed 3 bases and J 5 bases; nucleotides not matched to a gene: 6. DNA for the CDR3: TGCAGTGCTAGCCCAGGGGGCTGGGATCAGCCCCAGCATTTT. It yields the protein CSASPGGWDQPQHF.

This clonotype was found a few times. This chain links TRBV12-3 or TRBV12-4 with TRBJ1-1, with D hard to call. The CDR3 is 14 amino acids. Trimming took 2 bases from V and 0 from J, leaving 7 bases between them. CDR3 in DNA: TGTGCCAGCAGTTTAAGGGCCATGAACACTGAAGCTTTCTTT. Translation: CASSLRAMNTEAFF.